Reported below is one T cell receptor (beta chain). Its antigen remains unknown. The data were obtained in a study of post-analysis software for immune sequencing data. Findings and limits, study-wide: When compared against controls, multiple sclerosis patients showed significantly lower normalized Chao1 diversity. Strong co-clustering by F measure was seen for same-batch samples. Among a handful of TRBV segments more frequent in patients than controls were TRBV5-6, TRBV5-1 and TRBV20-1.

Tagging with unique molecular identifiers was a feature of the TCR beta cDNA libraries. Input amounts of roughly 1 to 10 million T cells were used. These gave roughly 500,000 cDNA molecules, so each molecule approximated one T cell. TCRdb used MiXCR to reprocess the PCR reads, holding one entry per CDR3 protein. The repertoire holds roughly 410,000 distinct CDR3 sequences, with approximately 38% as singletons. The CDR3 extends over 17 amino acids. Trimming removed 1 base from V and 0 bases from J; junction bases left unmatched: 7. CDR1 and CDR2 from the germline V gene are DFQATT and SNEGSKA (reference sequence).

This chain joins TRBV20-1 and TRBJ1-3, with TRBD1 matching 9 bases. The receptor comes from a girl between 10 and 17 years old with multiple sclerosis. The sample was blood. The CDR3: CSARGGQGEFSGNTIYF. The CDR3 DNA reads as TGCAGTGCTAGAGGGGGACAGGGAGAATTCTCTGGAAACACCATATATTTT.